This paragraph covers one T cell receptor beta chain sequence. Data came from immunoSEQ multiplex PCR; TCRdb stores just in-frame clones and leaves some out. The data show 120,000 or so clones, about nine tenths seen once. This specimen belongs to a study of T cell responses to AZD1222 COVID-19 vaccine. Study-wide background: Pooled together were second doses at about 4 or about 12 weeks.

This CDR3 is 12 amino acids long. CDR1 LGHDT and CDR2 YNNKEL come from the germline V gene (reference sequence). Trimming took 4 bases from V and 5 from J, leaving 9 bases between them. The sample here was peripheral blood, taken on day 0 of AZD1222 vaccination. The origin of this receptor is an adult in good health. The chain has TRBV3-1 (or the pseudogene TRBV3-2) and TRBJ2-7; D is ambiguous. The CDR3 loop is CASSRSVNEQYF. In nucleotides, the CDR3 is TGTGCCAGCAGCCGGAGTGTCAACGAGCAGTACTTC.